The 28 T cell receptor beta chains in this list originate from one sample, sequenced in a study of Ad26.COV2.S vaccination and SARS-CoV-2 variants. Using immunoSEQ multiplex PCR, the repertoire was profiled, and TCRdb retains in-frame clones only, with some absent. Among 440,000 or so clones listed, about 90% were seen once. Treatment indicated: 19 received Ad26.COV2.S at low or high dose, single or two shots; about 5 received placebo; per-sample allocation not given. Day 63 after the first vaccine or placebo injection was the time point for sampling. Sample: peripheral blood, taken in a trial of Ad26.COV2.S vaccine versus placebo. Receptors originate from a person between 18 and 65 years old who received the Ad26.COV2.S COVID-19 vaccine or a placebo.

The gene calls are TRBV7-9 and TRBJ2-7; D perhaps matches TRBD1 (6 bases). This CDR3 comprises 13 residues. The ends were cut back, 5 bases at V and 4 bases at J, with 12 bases in the middle. CDR1 and CDR2 (germline): SEHNR, FQNEAQ (reference sequence). CDR3 amino acids: CASSPGTPYEQYF. The CDR3 DNA is TGTGCCAGCAGCCCCGGGACACCTTACGAGCAGTACTTC.

This clone was detected a few times. The J gene is TRBJ2-1, the V gene TRBV4-3; D may be TRBD2 (5 bases). This CDR3 is built from 14 residues. Germline V gives CDR1 LGHNA, CDR2 YSLEER. V was trimmed by 5 bases and J by 3 bases, leaving 11 bases between them. In nucleotides, the CDR3 is TGCGCCAGCAGCTGGACTGGGAACTACAATGAGCAGTTCTTC. Translation: CASSWTGNYNEQFF.

Concerning this clone itself: Relative to the germline gene, one junction end is altered; a read error may explain this. The sample holds other DNA sequences that translate to the same CDR3. The chain recombines TRBV29-1 with TRBJ2-1; D is uncertain. The CDR3 runs to 12 residues. The V gene's germline CDR1 is SQVTM and CDR2 ANQGSEA. The CDR3 coding sequence is TGCAGCGTTGAAGTTTCCTATAATGAGCAGTTCTTC. As protein: CSVEVSYNEQFF.

This clone showed up just a few times. The rearrangement uses TRBV30 and TRBJ2-7, with D hard to call. V shed 2 bases and J shed 3 bases, with 5 bases lying between them. CDR1 GTSNPN and CDR2 SVGIG come from the germline V gene (reference sequence). This CDR3 region has 11 residues. The CDR3 spells CAWSWGYEQYF. The CDR3 nucleotides read TGTGCCTGGAGTTGGGGCTACGAGCAGTACTTC.

The genes are TRBV11-3 and TRBJ2-2; D unclear. CDR3 length: 13 residues. Trimming cost V 1 base and J 6 bases, with 6 bases left between them. Germline V lookup: CDR1 SGHNT, CDR2 YENEEA. CDR3 sequence reads: CASSLVSSGELFF. The CDR3 DNA is TGTGCCAGCAGCTTAGTTTCTTCCGGGGAGCTGTTTTTT.

This chain connects TRBV7-2 to TRBJ2-7; 10 bases align to TRBD2. CDR1 SGHTA and CDR2 FQGNSA come from the germline V gene. The CDR3 consists of 15 residues. The ends lost 1 base at V and 7 bases at J; junction bases unmatched: 7. In nucleotides, the CDR3 is TGTGCCAGCAGCTTAGAGGCTAGCGGGGGCCTTGAGCAGTACTTC. Amino acids: CASSLEASGGLEQYF. Variable domain in full (rest from reference TRBV7-2 and TRBJ2-7): GAGVSQSPSNKVTEKGKDVELRCDPISGHTALYWYRQSLGQGLEFLIYFQGNSAPDKSGLPSDRFSAERTGGSVSTLTIQRTQQEDSAVYLCASSLEASGGLEQYFGPGTRLTVT.

The chain uses TRBV9 and TRBJ2-4; D not resolved. Germline values: CDR1 SGDLS, CDR2 YYNGEE. The V end lost 4 bases, the J end lost 8 bases, and 7 bases lay between the germline ends. CDR3 size: 11 residues. The CDR3 DNA is TGTGCCAGCAGCCCCCAAGACATTCAGTACTTC. Translated: CASSPQDIQYF.

The V gene is TRBV9, the J gene TRBJ1-2; D ambiguous. The CDR3 totals 16 residues. The V end lost 0 bases, the J end lost 2 bases, and 14 bases lay between the germline ends. Per the germline V gene, CDR1 is SGDLS and CDR2 is YYNGEE. CDR3 residues: CASSVELVPTNYGYTF. The CDR3 region has the DNA TGTGCCAGCAGCGTAGAACTTGTACCGACCAACTATGGCTACACCTTC.

This chain connects TRBV27 to TRBJ1-6; D gene uncertain. Germline CDR1 is MNHEY and CDR2 is SMNVEV (reference sequence). This CDR3 is 14 amino acids long. V dropped 6 bases and J dropped 5 bases, with 11 bases sitting between them. Written as DNA, the CDR3 is TGTGCCAGCAGCTCTCTTGGGGATAATTCACCCCTCCACTTT. Translation gives CASSSLGDNSPLHF.

The gene calls are TRBV5-4 and TRBJ2-3, with a weak D call TRBD2 (6 bases). Germline-derived CDR1 and CDR2 are SGHNT and YYREEE (reference sequence). The CDR3 sequence is 16 residues long. Trimming cost V 7 bases and J 0 bases, with 18 bases left between them. CDR3 sequence: CASGRPGVISTDTQYF. The CDR3 coding sequence is TGTGCCAGCGGGCGACCGGGGGTCATCAGCACAGATACGCAGTATTTT.

The J gene is TRBJ2-2, the V gene TRBV19; TRBD2 is a possible D gene (5 bases). The CDR3 length is 13 residues. V dropped 6 bases and J dropped 4 bases, with 9 bases sitting between them. The germline gives CDR1 LNHDA, CDR2 SQIVND (reference sequence). The CDR3 sequence is CASSGGGTGELFF. The DNA for the CDR3 is TGTGCCAGTAGCGGAGGCGGCACCGGGGAGCTGTTTTTT.

This chain links TRBV19 with TRBJ2-7; 7 bases align to TRBD2. CDR3 size: 14 residues. The germline gives CDR1 LNHDA, CDR2 SQIVND (reference sequence). J was trimmed by 2 bases and V by 5 bases; bases with no gene match: 6. This CDR3 is CASSPARGAYEQYF. For the CDR3, the DNA is TGTGCCAGTAGTCCAGCACGGGGGGCCTACGAGCAGTACTTC.

The rearrangement uses TRBV2 and TRBJ1-1; D is unresolved. Germline CDR1 SNHLY, CDR2 FYNNEI. CDR3 length: 14 amino acids. Trimming cost V 7 bases and J 1 base, with 13 bases left between them. The CDR3 reads CASTNWKANTEAFF. As DNA, the CDR3 is TGTGCCAGCACCAACTGGAAGGCGAACACTGAAGCTTTCTTT.

The chain uses TRBV28 and TRBJ2-6; D is undetermined. The CDR3 loop spans 15 amino acids. V dropped 2 bases and J dropped 1 base, with 6 bases sitting between them. CDR1 and CDR2 from the germline V gene are MDHEN and SYDVKM. This CDR3 reads CASSLIGSGANVLTF. The DNA of the CDR3 is TGTGCCAGCAGTTTAATCGGGTCTGGGGCCAACGTCCTGACTTTC. Full variable domain (missing parts from reference TRBV28 and TRBJ2-6): DVKVTQSSRYLVKRTGEKVFLECVQDMDHENMFWYRQDPGLGLRLIYFSYDVKMKEKGDIPEGYSVSREKKERFSLILESASTNQTSMYLCASSLIGSGANVLTFGAGSRLTVL.

The chain employs TRBV27 and TRBJ2-7; D is uncertain. The CDR3 sequence is 12 residues long. CDR1 is MNHEY, CDR2 SMNVEV, per germline (reference sequence). Between the trimmed V and J ends, which lost 4 bases and 2 bases, there was a span of 6 bases. The CDR3 is CASSWATYEQYF. For the CDR3, the DNA is TGTGCCAGCAGTTGGGCAACCTACGAGCAGTACTTC.

This chain joins TRBV24-1 and TRBJ2-7, with TRBD1 matching 10 bases. Unmatched junction bases numbered 4, after V lost 3 bases and J lost 3 bases. The CDR3 spans 15 residues. The germline V gene encodes CDR1 KGHDR and CDR2 SFDVKD. The CDR3, as DNA: TGTGCCACCAGTGATCGCCGGGACAGGGGCTACGAGCAGTACTTC. Protein product: CATSDRRDRGYEQYF.

V and J are TRBV7-8 and TRBJ2-7; D is unresolved. CDR1 is SGHVS and CDR2 is FQNEAQ in the germline V gene. Trimming took off 5 bases at V and 4 bases at J, with 6 bases between the two ends. This CDR3 spans 11 amino acids. The CDR3 loop reads CASSPLYEQYF. DNA for the CDR3: TGTGCCAGCAGCCCCTTATACGAGCAGTACTTC.

The chain carries TRBV16 and TRBJ1-3; D remains unclear. The CDR3 extends over 11 amino acids. Germline CDR1 KGHSY, CDR2 FQNENV. The V and J ends lost 2 bases and 8 bases respectively, with 4 bases between them. The CDR3 spells CASSQGDTIYF. DNA of the CDR3: TGTGCCAGCAGCCAAGGTGACACCATATATTTT.

V is TRBV28 and J is TRBJ2-7, with 8 bases aligning to TRBD2. V was pared by 4 bases and J by 5 bases, with 13 bases of the junction left unmatched. Germline V gene data show CDR1 as MDHEN and CDR2 as SYDVKM. The CDR3 length is 16 residues. The CDR3 DNA reads TGTGCCAGCAGTTCGACCCCCGGCGGGGGGTCGGACGAGCAGTACTTC. This codes for CASSSTPGGGSDEQYF.

The chain recombines TRBV11-2 with TRBJ1-3, with D unclear. V was shortened by 2 bases and J by 6 bases, with 17 bases between the two germline ends. This CDR3 has 16 amino acids. Per germline, CDR1 SGHAT and CDR2 FQNNGV. The CDR3 coding sequence is TGTGCCAGCAGCTTACAGAGGACTTACAGAGAAAACACCATATATTTT. Its translation: CASSLQRTYRENTIYF.

The gene calls are TRBV12-3 or TRBV12-4 and TRBJ1-5, with D perhaps TRBD1 (6 bases). This CDR3 is 13 amino acids long. The V end lost 6 bases, the J end lost 6 bases, and 12 bases lay between the germline ends. DNA of the CDR3: TGTGCCAGCAGCCCCACAGGGTCTCAGCCCCAGCATTTT. As protein: CASSPTGSQPQHF.

The chain joins TRBV12-5 to TRBJ2-2, with 7 bases that match TRBD2. The CDR3 totals 15 residues. V trimming: 7 bases; J trimming: 3 bases; junction bases outside the gene matches: 8. The germline CDR1 and CDR2 sequences are LGHNT and FRNRAP. For the CDR3, the DNA is TGTGCTAGTGCTCCCCGGGGGGTGGACACCGGGGAGCTGTTTTTT. It specifies CASAPRGVDTGELFF.

The chain combines TRBV10-2 with TRBJ2-1; D could derive from TRBD1 or TRBD2 (5 bases each). The CDR3 totals 14 residues. V was pared by 3 bases and J by 7 bases, with 13 bases between. Germline V CDR1 and CDR2: WSHSY, SAAADI. CDR3 nucleotides: TGCGCCAGCAGTGATTTAGGGTGGGGGAATGAGCAGTTCTTC. As protein: CASSDLGWGNEQFF.

The chain has TRBV13 and TRBJ1-2; TRBD1 might be the D (6 bases). The germline V and J ends were trimmed by 5 bases and 5 bases, with 18 bases remaining between them. The CDR3 sequence is 15 residues long. The germline CDR1 and CDR2 sequences are PRHDT and FYEKMQ (reference sequence). The CDR3 loop reads CASSTQGGALYGYTF. The CDR3, as DNA: TGTGCCAGCAGCACACAGGGAGGAGCCCTATATGGCTACACCTTC.

V usage is TRBV9 and J usage is TRBJ1-6, with D tentatively TRBD1 (6 bases). V lost 3 bases, J lost 2 bases, and 12 bases lay in between. Germline V gene sequence: CDR1 SGDLS, CDR2 YYNGEE. This CDR3 spans 16 amino acids. The CDR3 sequence: CASSASRDTYNSPLHF. Here the CDR3 DNA reads TGTGCCAGCAGCGCCAGCCGGGACACCTATAATTCACCCCTCCACTTT.

The V and J genes are TRBV7-2 and TRBJ1-2; D not certain. From germline, CDR1 is SGHTA and CDR2 FQGNSA. This CDR3 has 15 amino acids. The V and J ends lost 5 bases and 8 bases respectively, with 21 bases between them. The CDR3 is CASSIRRGSFLGYTF. The CDR3 coding sequence is TGTGCCAGCAGCATCCGCAGAGGTTCCTTTCTCGGCTACACCTTC.

The chain links TRBV7-2 to TRBJ2-7; 10 bases agree with TRBD2. V lost 1 base, J lost 6 bases, and 3 bases stayed unmatched. There are 14 residues in the CDR3. In germline, CDR1 is SGHTA, CDR2 FQGNSA. DNA of the CDR3: TGTGCCAGCAGCTTAGATAGCGGGGGGTTCGAGCAGTACTTC. It translates to CASSLDSGGFEQYF.

J is TRBJ1-4 and V is TRBV15, with 7 nucleotides matching TRBD1. The germline gives CDR1 LNHNV, CDR2 YYDKDF (reference sequence). V was clipped by 4 bases and J by 8 bases; unmatched bases: 13. The CDR3 sequence is 16 residues long. The CDR3 nucleotides read TGTGCCACCAGCATCTCCAAACACCTCAGGGGGGAAAAACTGTTTTTT. It encodes CATSISKHLRGEKLFF.